These T cell receptor beta chains were read from a single sample in a study of cytomegalovirus exposure and HLA in healthy donors. The table came from immunoSEQ multiplex PCR; TCRdb's copy has only in-frame clones and leaves some out. The data show 150,000 or so clones, with around 82% seen just once and roughly a tenth held by the top ten. The specimen sequenced was PBMCs. The receptor set was obtained from a man aged 25-45 years in good health and CMV-seropositive. Each CDR3 is given without its conserved first and last residue. The D gene is left open where the match is weak.

ASSHQGYEQY	.	TRBV25-1	TRBJ2-7
SAATSGQETQY	TRBD2	TRBV29-1	TRBJ2-5
ASSLERNGYT	.	TRBV6-6	TRBJ1-2
ASSQWGLAGGNEQF	TRBD2	TRBV2	TRBJ2-1
ASSPGTGVTEAF	TRBD1	TRBV6-1	TRBJ1-1
ASSQSPGGEPRGTTLH	.	TRBV4-3	TRBJ1-6
AWSVRSNEKLF	.	TRBV30	TRBJ1-4
ASSIAGGRSQPQH	TRBD1	TRBV5-6	TRBJ1-5
ASSSGLAGVNLDTDTQY	TRBD2	TRBV5-1	TRBJ2-3
ATQQGTGEPYGYT	TRBD1	TRBV27	TRBJ1-2
ASSSDRGRRETQY	TRBD1	TRBV27	TRBJ2-5
ASSPQGADQPQH	TRBD1	TRBV18	TRBJ1-5
ASGRGKEQY	.	TRBV19	TRBJ2-7
ASPMTTSGRGYEQF	TRBD2	TRBV2	TRBJ2-1
ASSQDLGGGYNEQF	TRBD2	TRBV4-3	TRBJ2-1
ASSSGLSTSSGNTIY	.	TRBV5-4	TRBJ1-3
ASSYGTGYEQY	TRBD1	TRBV6-5	TRBJ2-7
ASSPRGAENEQY	.	TRBV7-9	TRBJ2-7
ASSSRDRHFNEQY	TRBD1	TRBV7-9	TRBJ2-7
ASSQDSLSGANVLT	.	TRBV5-4	TRBJ2-6
ASSGTGSYEQY	TRBD1	TRBV2	TRBJ2-7
ASSDPRATNEKLF	.	TRBV6-4	TRBJ1-4
AWSVAGETQY	.	TRBV30	TRBJ2-5
ASSLAPGQGTGGYT	TRBD1	TRBV5-1	TRBJ1-2
ASSLSPGQGFHEQY	TRBD1	TRBV27	TRBJ2-7
ASSLARGGDEQY	.	TRBV5-1	TRBJ2-7
ASSLGQGYEQF	.	TRBV11-2	TRBJ2-1
ASSIVGVEGTQY	.	TRBV19	TRBJ2-3